This T cell receptor beta chain stems from a study of OX40 agonist ivuxolimab in advanced cancers. Background on the study: The treatment was a fully human IgG2 OX40 agonist, ivuxolimab. Patients in dose escalation had liver, melanoma, kidney or head and neck cancers.

The CDR3 consists of 16 residues. The V gene's germline CDR1 is SGHRS and CDR2 YFSETQ. With 3 bases clipped from V and 7 bases from J, the junction kept 11 bases outside the gene matches. As concerns this clone: What it binds is unknown.

This table comes from immunoSEQ multiplex PCR, and its TCRdb copy is limited to in-frame clones, with some not included. The sample shows 60,000 to 85,000 clones, around 82% of them seen only once. It was autoimmune disease history or systemic immunosuppression that excluded patients. Regarding the study as a whole: Within 6 weeks, CD4+ and CD8+ blood T cells expanded clonally at 0.1 to 3.0 mg/kg.

The specimen was CD4+ or CD8+ T cells sorted from blood, collected in a trial of the OX40 agonist ivuxolimab. The receptor was isolated from an adult with an advanced solid tumor such as melanoma, head and neck, liver or kidney cancer. The rearrangement joins TRBV5-1 to TRBJ2-7, with 12 bases lining up with TRBD1. CDR3 region: CASSSGQGALGQEQYF. CDR3 DNA: TGCGCCAGCAGCTCGGGACAGGGGGCGCTGGGGCAGGAGCAGTACTTC.